Listed below are T cell receptor beta chains from one sample, sequenced in a study of CD8+CD57+ T cells in acquired aplastic anemia. TCRdb reprocessed the reads via MiXCR and lists one record per CDR3 protein. The data contain about 200,000 distinct CDR3 sequences, 50% to 70% of them singletons. The source material was sorted CD4+, CD8+, or CD8+CD57+ T cells (not recorded which) from PBMCs. The receptors stem from a human donor with aplastic anemia. The CDR3 runs from the conserved cysteine through the conserved F or W. D genes are given only for firm matches. Where a row states a size, it is once, few, many or the class of an expanded clone; other rows omit it.

D gene: .
V gene: TRBV12-3/TRBV12-4
J gene: TRBJ2-7
clone size: .
CDR3 protein: CASSSDTSRYEQYF
CDR3 DNA: TGTGCCAGCAGTTCTGATACTAGCCGCTACGAGCAGTACTTC

D gene: .
V gene: TRBV6-6
J gene: TRBJ1-6
clone size: .
CDR3 protein: CASSSAGGARNSPLHF
CDR3 DNA: TGTGCCAGCAGTTCCGCCGGGGGGGCAAGGAATTCACCCCTCCACTTT

D gene: .
V gene: TRBV7-2
J gene: TRBJ2-7
clone size: .
CDR3 protein: CASAYFRSEQYF
CDR3 DNA: TGTGCCAGCGCGTACTTTCGGAGCGAGCAGTACTTC

D gene: TRBD2
V gene: TRBV20-1
J gene: TRBJ2-2
clone size: .
CDR3 protein: CSARYVGGGSTGELFF
CDR3 DNA: TGCAGTGCTAGATACGTTGGGGGGGGTAGCACCGGGGAGCTGTTTTTT

D gene: TRBD1
V gene: TRBV2
J gene: TRBJ1-1
clone size: .
CDR3 protein: CASRATGWEGEAFF
CDR3 DNA: TGTGCCAGCAGAGCGACAGGGTGGGAAGGTGAAGCTTTCTTT

D gene: TRBD2
V gene: TRBV20-1
J gene: TRBJ2-6
clone size: .
CDR3 protein: CSARIGLAGNSGANVLTF
CDR3 DNA: TGCAGTGCTAGGATCGGACTAGCGGGAAACTCTGGGGCCAACGTCCTGACTTTC

D gene: TRBD2
V gene: TRBV15
J gene: TRBJ2-1
clone size: .
CDR3 protein: CATRTSGSNAQFF
CDR3 DNA: TGTGCCACGAGGACTAGCGGATCCAATGCGCAGTTCTTC

D gene: TRBD2
V gene: TRBV20-1
J gene: TRBJ2-3
clone size: .
CDR3 protein: CSARGDGGRAGSTDTQYF
CDR3 DNA: TGCAGTGCTAGAGGGGATGGCGGGAGGGCGGGGAGCACAGATACGCAGTATTTT

D gene: .
V gene: TRBV7-2
J gene: TRBJ2-5
clone size: .
CDR3 protein: CASSLEPGYQETQYF
CDR3 DNA: TGTGCCAGCAGCTTAGAGCCTGGTTACCAAGAGACCCAGTACTTC

D gene: TRBD1
V gene: TRBV10-3
J gene: TRBJ1-1
clone size: .
CDR3 protein: CAISGTGTVYTEAFF
CDR3 DNA: TGTGCCATCAGTGGCACCGGGACAGTGTACACTGAAGCTTTCTTT

D gene: .
V gene: TRBV10-1
J gene: TRBJ2-3
clone size: .
CDR3 protein: CASSEVRISGVDTDTQYF
CDR3 DNA: TGCGCCAGCAGTGAAGTACGTATATCCGGAGTGGACACAGATACGCAGTATTTT

D gene: .
V gene: TRBV7-8
J gene: TRBJ1-2
clone size: .
CDR3 protein: CASSLVQSRGYTF
CDR3 DNA: TGTGCCAGCAGCTTAGTGCAGTCGCGTGGCTACACCTTC

D gene: .
V gene: TRBV11-2
J gene: TRBJ2-1
clone size: .
CDR3 protein: CASSLGSRNWAYNEQFF
CDR3 DNA: TGTGCCAGCAGCTTAGGTTCTCGAAATTGGGCCTACAATGAGCAGTTCTTC

D gene: .
V gene: TRBV3-1
J gene: TRBJ1-4
clone size: few
CDR3 protein: CASSHQGVSEEKLFF
CDR3 DNA: TGTGCCAGCAGCCACCAGGGAGTATCTGAGGAAAAACTGTTTTTT

D gene: .
V gene: TRBV2
J gene: TRBJ1-1
clone size: .
CDR3 protein: CASARGLNTEAFF
CDR3 DNA: TGTGCCAGCGCCAGGGGTTTGAACACTGAAGCTTTCTTT

D gene: .
V gene: TRBV4-1
J gene: TRBJ1-2
clone size: .
CDR3 protein: CASSQGGAGSGYTF
CDR3 DNA: TGCGCCAGCAGCCAAGGGGGCGCAGGATCTGGCTACACCTTC

D gene: .
V gene: TRBV5-4
J gene: TRBJ2-3
clone size: few
CDR3 protein: CASSPQGGTDTQYF
CDR3 DNA: TGTGCCAGCAGCCCGCAAGGGGGGACAGATACGCAGTATTTT

D gene: TRBD1
V gene: TRBV20-1
J gene: TRBJ1-5
clone size: few
CDR3 protein: CSARVTGEQPQHF
CDR3 DNA: TGCAGTGCTAGAGTAACAGGGGAGCAGCCCCAGCATTTT

D gene: .
V gene: TRBV20-1
J gene: TRBJ2-7
clone size: few
CDR3 protein: CSARDFGGAGRAYEQYF
CDR3 DNA: TGCAGTGCTAGAGATTTCGGTGGGGCGGGCCGTGCCTACGAGCAGTACTTC

D gene: .
V gene: TRBV2
J gene: TRBJ1-3
clone size: .
CDR3 protein: CASKGISGNTIYF
CDR3 DNA: TGTGCCAGCAAGGGCATCTCTGGAAACACCATATATTTT

D gene: .
V gene: TRBV6-2/TRBV6-3
J gene: TRBJ2-2
clone size: .
CDR3 protein: CASSPGDGELFF
CDR3 DNA: TGTGCCAGCTCGCCCGGAGACGGGGAGCTGTTTTTT

D gene: .
V gene: TRBV29-1
J gene: TRBJ1-2
clone size: .
CDR3 protein: CSVWGGAGTSYGYTF
CDR3 DNA: TGCAGCGTTTGGGGCGGGGCAGGGACGAGCTATGGCTACACCTTC

D gene: .
V gene: TRBV7-9
J gene: TRBJ2-7
clone size: .
CDR3 protein: CASSPTGSPYEQYF
CDR3 DNA: TGTGCCAGCAGCCCTACAGGGTCTCCCTACGAGCAGTACTTC

D gene: .
V gene: TRBV6-1
J gene: TRBJ2-1
clone size: many
CDR3 protein: CASRETGNEQFF
CDR3 DNA: TGTGCCAGCAGGGAAACAGGCAATGAGCAGTTCTTC

D gene: .
V gene: TRBV10-3
J gene: TRBJ1-1
clone size: few
CDR3 protein: CAISEQERGTEAFF
CDR3 DNA: TGTGCCATCAGTGAGCAGGAACGTGGCACTGAAGCTTTCTTT

D gene: .
V gene: TRBV20-1
J gene: TRBJ2-7
clone size: .
CDR3 protein: CSALVAVRGEQYF
CDR3 DNA: TGCAGTGCTCTCGTGGCTGTTCGGGGAGAGCAGTACTTC

D gene: TRBD1
V gene: TRBV15
J gene: TRBJ1-5
clone size: .
CDR3 protein: CATSGLTGGAGQPQHF
CDR3 DNA: TGTGCCACCAGCGGCTTAACAGGGGGCGCGGGTCAGCCCCAGCATTTT

D gene: .
V gene: TRBV20-1
J gene: TRBJ2-3
clone size: .
CDR3 protein: CSARDFTDSTDTQCF
CDR3 DNA: TGCAGTGCTAGAGATTTCACGGACAGCACAGATACGCAGTGTTTT

D gene: TRBD2
V gene: TRBV13
J gene: TRBJ2-7
clone size: .
CDR3 protein: CASRLAGGLNEQYF
CDR3 DNA: TGTGCCAGCAGGTTGGCGGGGGGCCTTAACGAGCAGTACTTC

D gene: .
V gene: TRBV7-9
J gene: TRBJ1-2
clone size: .
CDR3 protein: CASSLAKGDGYTF
CDR3 DNA: TGTGCCAGCAGCTTAGCGAAGGGTGATGGCTACACCTTC

D gene: .
V gene: TRBV7-3
J gene: TRBJ2-2
clone size: .
CDR3 protein: CASSLVAGDSTGELFF
CDR3 DNA: TGTGCCAGCAGCTTAGTAGCCGGGGATAGCACCGGGGAGCTGTTTTTT

D gene: .
V gene: TRBV14
J gene: TRBJ2-5
clone size: .
CDR3 protein: CASSQDLRETQYF
CDR3 DNA: TGTGCCAGCAGCCAAGATCTGAGAGAGACCCAGTACTTC

D gene: .
V gene: TRBV7-9
J gene: TRBJ2-1
clone size: once
CDR3 protein: CASSLDFGSFSYNEQFF
CDR3 DNA: TGTGCCAGCAGCTTAGATTTTGGGTCCTTCTCCTACAATGAGCAGTTCTTC